This is a list of T cell receptor beta chains from one sample in a study of T cell responses to AZD1222 COVID-19 vaccine. Data came from immunoSEQ multiplex PCR; TCRdb stores just in-frame clones and leaves some out. The data show about 17,000 clones, 80% to 85% seen once. Sequencing was performed on peripheral blood, taken 28 days after the second AZD1222 dose. All receptors come from an adult who received the AZD1222 COVID-19 vaccine. Each CDR3 is given with its conserved first and last residue. Each record gives: D gene, J gene, clone size, V gene, CDR3 protein, CDR3 DNA. D genes are given only for firm matches. Clone size is given for some rows only: seen once, a few or many times, or a class if the clone is expanded.

>TRBD1|TRBJ2-2|.|TRBV28
CASSPRTGGYTGELFF
TGTGCCAGCAGTCCCCGGACAGGGGGCTACACCGGGGAGCTGTTTTTT
>.|TRBJ2-7|.|TRBV4-3
CASSQDSDSPYEQYF
TGCGCCAGCAGCCAAGATTCCGACAGCCCCTACGAGCAGTACTTC
>.|TRBJ2-1|.|TRBV28
CASSGLSYNEQFF
TGTGCCAGCAGTGGCCTATCCTACAATGAGCAGTTCTTC
>.|TRBJ1-2|.|TRBV6-5
CASRTVGGGYTF
TGTGCCAGCAGAACCGTGGGCGGCGGCTACACCTTC
>TRBD1|TRBJ1-1|once|TRBV18
CASSTRGPEAFF
TGTGCCAGCTCAACCAGGGGGCCTGAAGCTTTCTTT
>TRBD1|TRBJ1-1|.|TRBV6-5
CASRGQGLNTEAFF
TGTGCCAGCAGGGGACAGGGGTTGAACACTGAAGCTTTCTTT
>.|TRBJ2-7|.|TRBV19
CASSRGQGSNEQYF
TGTGCCAGTAGTAGGGGGCAGGGTTCCAACGAGCAGTACTTC
>.|TRBJ2-7|.|TRBV28
CASSRGPYEQYF
TGTGCCAGCAGTCGCGGGCCTTACGAGCAGTACTTC
>TRBD2|TRBJ2-1|.|TRBV6-5
CASSSSGGPYNEQFF
TGTGCCAGCAGTTCTAGCGGGGGTCCCTACAATGAGCAGTTCTTC
>.|TRBJ1-1|.|TRBV11-3
CASSLGGSGAMNTEAFF
TGTGCCAGCAGCTTAGGGGGGTCAGGGGCTATGAACACTGAAGCTTTCTTT
>.|TRBJ1-5|few|TRBV19
CASSMGGNQPQHF
TGTGCCAGTAGTATGGGGGGCAATCAGCCCCAGCATTTT
>TRBD1|TRBJ1-1|.|TRBV6-5
CASSYGQGETFEAFF
TGTGCCAGCAGTTACGGGCAGGGGGAAACTTTTGAAGCTTTCTTT
>.|TRBJ1-2|.|TRBV19
CASSRRGNGYTF
TGTGCCAGTAGTAGGAGAGGGAATGGCTACACCTTC
>.|TRBJ2-3|.|TRBV20-1
CSASHRSRGGDTQYF
TGCAGTGCTAGTCACAGGAGCCGAGGTGGGGATACGCAGTATTTT
>TRBD2|TRBJ2-1|.|TRBV15
CATSSGAGGYNEQFF
TGTGCCACCAGCAGCGGAGCGGGGGGCTACAATGAGCAGTTCTTC
>.|TRBJ1-2|.|TRBV19
CASGWDGGNYGYTF
TGTGCCAGTGGCTGGGACGGTGGAAACTATGGCTACACCTTC
>.|TRBJ1-1|.|TRBV19
CASSIDRRVGAFF
TGTGCCAGTAGTATAGATCGGCGTGTTGGGGCTTTCTTT
>.|TRBJ2-7|.|TRBV14
CASSQEGWGNYEQYF
TGTGCCAGCAGCCAAGAGGGGTGGGGTAACTACGAGCAGTACTTC
>.|TRBJ2-5|.|TRBV11-1
CASSPVYQETQYF
TGTGCCAGCAGTCCCGTTTACCAAGAGACCCAGTACTTC
>TRBD1|TRBJ2-5|.|TRBV2
CASSEKGTGVRKTQYF
TGTGCCAGCAGTGAAAAAGGGACAGGGGTCCGGAAGACCCAGTACTTC
>.|TRBJ1-2|.|TRBV18
CASSPPSPGVEGYGYTF
TGTGCCAGCTCACCACCGAGCCCAGGGGTTGAGGGCTATGGCTACACCTTC
>.|TRBJ2-1|few|TRBV9
CASSVAGETYNEQFF
TGTGCCAGCAGCGTAGCGGGGGAGACCTACAATGAGCAGTTCTTC
>TRBD2|TRBJ2-7|.|TRBV7-6
CASSSTSGDAYEQYF
TGTGCCAGCAGCTCGACTAGCGGGGACGCCTACGAGCAGTACTTC
>.|TRBJ2-3|.|TRBV5-1
CASSLAAGSHATQYF
TGCGCCAGCAGCTTGGCCGCAGGGAGCCATGCTACGCAGTATTTT
>.|TRBJ1-1|few|TRBV4-3
CASSQYIAGNTEAFF
TGCGCCAGCAGCCAATACATAGCCGGGAACACTGAAGCTTTCTTT
>.|TRBJ2-7|once|TRBV7-8
CASSLDVSEQYF
TGTGCCAGCAGCTTAGACGTGAGCGAGCAGTACTTC
>TRBD2|TRBJ2-3|.|TRBV9
CASSPRLRLAGADTQYF
TGTGCCAGCAGCCCCCGACTTCGTCTAGCGGGGGCGGATACGCAGTATTTT
>.|TRBJ2-6|.|TRBV28
CASSSRAEGIGANVLTF
TGTGCCAGCAGTTCGCGGGCTGAGGGGATTGGGGCCAACGTCCTGACTTTC
>.|TRBJ1-6|.|TRBV27
CASSLVGGAYSPLHF
TGTGCCAGCAGTTTGGTTGGGGGCGCATATTCACCCCTCCACTTT
>TRBD1|TRBJ1-4|.|TRBV6-5
CASSYSGQGVNEKLFF
TGTGCCAGCAGTTACTCAGGACAGGGGGTAAATGAAAAACTGTTTTTT
>TRBD1|TRBJ1-1|once|TRBV19
CASSIMGQGTEAFF
TGTGCCAGTAGTATTATGGGACAGGGGACTGAAGCTTTCTTT
>.|TRBJ2-7|.|TRBV2
CASSNVPHRVSYEQYF
TGTGCCAGCAGCAATGTCCCTCACAGGGTATCTTACGAGCAGTACTTC
>.|TRBJ2-5|.|TRBV11-2
CASSFPLQETQYF
TGTGCCAGCAGCTTCCCCCTCCAAGAGACCCAGTACTTC
>TRBD2|TRBJ2-5|.|TRBV27
CASRGLAGGLQETQYF
TGTGCCAGCAGGGGACTAGCGGGGGGCTTACAAGAGACCCAGTACTTC
>.|TRBJ2-5|.|TRBV4-1
CASSQETKGKETQYF
TGCGCCAGCAGCCAAGAGACCAAAGGGAAGGAGACCCAGTACTTC
>.|TRBJ2-7|.|TRBV27
CASTSGTPYEQYF
TGTGCCAGCACTTCCGGGACGCCCTACGAGCAGTACTTC
>TRBD2|TRBJ2-7|.|TRBV7-6
CASSRTSGTSSYEQYF
TGTGCCAGCAGCCGGACTAGCGGGACCAGCTCCTACGAGCAGTACTTC
>.|TRBJ1-4|few|TRBV5-1
CASRGGNEKLFF
TGCGCCAGCCGAGGAGGGAATGAAAAACTGTTTTTT
>.|TRBJ2-5|.|TRBV10-1
CASSRGLQETQYF
TGCGCCAGCAGCCGGGGCTTACAAGAGACCCAGTACTTC
>.|TRBJ2-3|.|TRBV2
CASSAQDTDTQYF
TGTGCCAGCAGTGCCCAGGACACAGATACGCAGTATTTT
>TRBD1|TRBJ1-4|.|TRBV4-3
CASSQDGDRGLEKLFF
TGCGCCAGCAGCCAAGATGGAGACAGGGGGCTGGAAAAACTGTTTTTT
>.|TRBJ2-6|.|TRBV5-8
CASTLSGALTNVLTF
TGTGCCAGCACCCTATCGGGGGCACTAACCAACGTCCTGACTTTC